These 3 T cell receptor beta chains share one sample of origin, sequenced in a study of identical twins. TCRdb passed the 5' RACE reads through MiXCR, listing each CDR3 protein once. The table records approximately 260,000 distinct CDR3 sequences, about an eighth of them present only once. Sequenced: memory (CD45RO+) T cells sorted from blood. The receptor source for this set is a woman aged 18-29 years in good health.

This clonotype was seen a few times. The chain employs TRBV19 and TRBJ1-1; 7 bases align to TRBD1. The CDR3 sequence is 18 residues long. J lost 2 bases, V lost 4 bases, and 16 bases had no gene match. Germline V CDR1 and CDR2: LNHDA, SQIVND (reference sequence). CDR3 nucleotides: TGTGCCAGTAGTAATAACTATCCCGGGGACAGCCCTAACACTGAAGCTTTCTTT. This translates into CASSNNYPGDSPNTEAFF.

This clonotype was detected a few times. For the CDR3, the DNA is TGTGCCAGCAGCTTGGTCCTCACTAGCGGGAGAACGGAGACCCAGTACTTC. Translating gives CASSLVLTSGRTETQYF. V usage is TRBV7-7 and J usage is TRBJ2-5, with 11 bases lining up with TRBD2. Germline V lookup: CDR1 SSHAT, CDR2 FNYEAQ (reference sequence). The V gene end was trimmed by 3 bases and the J gene end by 5 bases; junction bases not matched to a gene: 11. This CDR3 contains 17 residues.

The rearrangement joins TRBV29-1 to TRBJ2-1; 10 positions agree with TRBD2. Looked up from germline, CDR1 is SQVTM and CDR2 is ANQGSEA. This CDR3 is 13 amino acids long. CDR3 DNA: TGCAGTACAGCAGGGACTAGCGTCGCTGAGCAGTTCTTC. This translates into CSTAGTSVAEQFF.